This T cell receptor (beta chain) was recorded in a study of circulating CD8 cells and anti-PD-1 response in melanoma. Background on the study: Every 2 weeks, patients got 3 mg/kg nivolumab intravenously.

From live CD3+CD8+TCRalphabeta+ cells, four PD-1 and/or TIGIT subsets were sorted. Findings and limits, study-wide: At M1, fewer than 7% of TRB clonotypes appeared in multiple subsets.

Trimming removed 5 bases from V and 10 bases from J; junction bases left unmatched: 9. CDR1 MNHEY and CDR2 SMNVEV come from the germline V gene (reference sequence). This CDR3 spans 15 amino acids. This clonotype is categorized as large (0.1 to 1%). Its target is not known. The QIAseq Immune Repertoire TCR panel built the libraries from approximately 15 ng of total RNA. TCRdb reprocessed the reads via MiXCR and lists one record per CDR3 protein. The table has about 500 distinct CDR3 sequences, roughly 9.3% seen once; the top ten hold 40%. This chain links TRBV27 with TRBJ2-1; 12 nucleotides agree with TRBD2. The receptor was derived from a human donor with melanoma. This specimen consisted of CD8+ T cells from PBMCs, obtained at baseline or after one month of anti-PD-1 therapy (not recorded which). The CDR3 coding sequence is TGTGCCAGCAGTGGCACTAGCGGGGGGATCAAGGAGCAGTTCTTC. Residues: CASSGTSGGIKEQFF.